The 3 T cell receptor beta chains below were found in one sample sequenced in a study of PD-L1 blockade in urothelial cancer. Assay used: immunoSEQ multiplex PCR; TCRdb lists only in-frame clones, some missing. The data hold 45,000 to 65,000 clones, with nearly 85% observed a single time. This material consisted of PBMCs, taken around atezolizumab (anti-PD-L1) treatment. The receptors derive from a man aged 35-49 years with urothelial cancer.

The rearrangement joins TRBV29-1 to TRBJ1-1; D is uncertain. This CDR3 is 10 amino acids long. Germline V gene lookup returns CDR1 SQVTM and CDR2 ANQGSEA. Trimming pared 7 bases from V and 7 bases from J, leaving 10 bases between. CDR3 in DNA: TGCAGCGCGTCGGTCCTTGAAGCTTTCTTT. Protein: CSASVLEAFF.

This chain joins TRBV28 and TRBJ1-5; 8 nucleotides align to TRBD1. CDR1 MDHEN and CDR2 SYDVKM come from the germline V gene. The CDR3 is 17 residues long. Germline trimming cut 7 bases from V and 10 bases from J; bases unmatched to any gene: 21. For the CDR3, the DNA is TGTGCCAGCACGCTCCAGGGGGCCCCTTTGGGAAACCAACCCCAGCATTTT. It is translated as CASTLQGAPLGNQPQHF.

CDR3 sequence: CASSRTAGGNEQFF. CDR3 nucleotides: TGTGCCAGCAGTCGTACAGCGGGTGGGAATGAGCAGTTCTTC. V is TRBV2 and J is TRBJ2-1, with D possibly TRBD2 on 6 matching bases. Per the germline V gene, CDR1 is SNHLY and CDR2 is FYNNEI. Deletions cut 5 bases from V and 7 bases from J, with 15 bases between. CDR3 length: 14 amino acids.